One T cell receptor beta chain is described in this entry. Antigen specificity is unknown. This entry comes from a study of T cells expressing NK-cell markers. The CDR3 runs 17 residues. Germline CDR1 SGDLS, CDR2 YYNGEE. Regarding the study as a whole: Of CD8+ T cells, roughly 1.0-8% belonged to dominant NKG2C+ clonotypes in several donors.

One entry per CDR3 protein, without DNA, is what TCRdb gives after re-calling the 5' RACE reads. Across about 380,000 distinct CDR3 sequences, the top ten clones capture about 5.2% of the sample. Sequencing used blood T cells: a sorted CD56 or NKG2C T cell subset, CD4+ or CD8+ T cells, or bulk PBMC T cells (not recorded which). The V and J genes are TRBV9 and TRBJ2-3; TCRdb calls TRBD1, which cannot be checked without DNA. This TCR derives from a man aged 18-75 years in good health. CDR3 protein: CASSPTPGAVPTHTQYF.